These 18 T cell receptor beta chains share one sample of origin, sequenced in a study of technical replicates of blood from a few donors. Generated by immunoSEQ multiplex PCR, the TCRdb table keeps only in-frame clones and is missing some. This table has roughly 79,000 clones, nearly 96% appearing once. The sequenced sample was T cells isolated from PBMCs. Receptor source: a human donor in good health.

This chain links TRBV5-1 with TRBJ2-1; TRBD2 matches 10 bases. There are 16 residues in the CDR3. Germline lookup yields CDR1 SGHRS and CDR2 YFSETQ. With 1 base clipped from V and 5 bases from J, the junction kept 6 bases outside the gene matches. CDR3 residues: CASSLTSGMADNEQFF. CDR3 nucleotide sequence: TGCGCCAGCAGCTTGACTAGCGGGATGGCGGACAATGAGCAGTTCTTC.

V is TRBV27 and J is TRBJ1-1; D unresolved. Germline loops: CDR1 MNHEY, CDR2 SMNVEV (reference sequence). V lost 5 bases to trimming and J lost 1 base, with 17 bases between them. The CDR3 extends over 16 amino acids. The CDR3 loop reads CASSGYAGEGNTEAFF. Written as DNA, the CDR3 is TGTGCCAGCAGTGGTTACGCAGGAGAGGGGAACACTGAAGCTTTCTTT.

The sample holds one count of this clone. The genes are TRBV5-4 and TRBJ1-3; 8 positions match TRBD1. This CDR3 is built from 15 residues. Germline V gene lookup returns CDR1 SGHNT and CDR2 YYREEE (reference sequence). The trim removed 5 bases at V and 3 bases at J, leaving 7 bases unmatched. The CDR3 DNA follows: TGTGCCAGCAGTTACTCAGGGGGCGATGGAAACACCATATATTTT. It specifies CASSYSGGDGNTIYF.

V usage is TRBV7-9 and J usage is TRBJ1-1, with D perhaps matching TRBD1 (6 bases). The CDR3 consists of 14 residues. Trimming removed 8 bases from V and 4 bases from J, with 17 bases in between. CDR1 and CDR2 from the germline V gene are SEHNR and FQNEAQ (reference sequence). In DNA, the CDR3 is TGTGCCAGCTCCCGACAGGCGGAGAGCACTGAAGCTTTCTTT. Its protein is CASSRQAESTEAFF.

This clone was seen just once. The gene calls are TRBV28 and TRBJ1-1; D remains unclear. The CDR3 spans 15 residues. The V end lost 2 bases, the J end lost 1 base, and 11 bases lay between the germline ends. Germline V CDR1 and CDR2: MDHEN, SYDVKM. Written as DNA, the CDR3 is TGTGCCAGCAGTTTAGGTTGGCAGGCGAACACTGAAGCTTTCTTT. Translating it yields CASSLGWQANTEAFF.

The chain carries TRBV5-4 and TRBJ2-7, with 9 bases matching TRBD1. Looked up from germline, CDR1 is SGHNT and CDR2 is YYREEE (reference sequence). CDR3 length: 14 amino acids. Losses at the gene ends were 3 bases for V and 9 bases for J; bases not matched to a gene: 10. The DNA of the CDR3 is TGTGCCAGCAGCTGGGGACAGGGTACGCTAGTGCAGTACTTC. This sequence encodes CASSWGQGTLVQYF.

V usage is TRBV6-1 and J usage is TRBJ2-1; TRBD2 matches 11 bases. The CDR3 runs 14 residues. Losses at the gene ends were 4 bases for V and 10 bases for J; bases not matched to a gene: 6. Looked up from germline, CDR1 is MNHNS and CDR2 is SASEGT. CDR3 residues: CASSVLAGDREQFF. The CDR3 DNA reads as TGTGCCAGCAGTGTACTAGCGGGAGATAGGGAGCAGTTCTTC.

The rearrangement uses TRBV14 and TRBJ2-1, with 11 bases matching TRBD2. This CDR3 has 15 amino acids. Germline CDR1 is SGHDN and CDR2 is FVKESK. With V trimmed by 1 base and J by 10 bases, 6 bases remained unmatched. CDR3 sequence: CASSQGSSGRREQFF. The DNA of the CDR3 is TGTGCCAGCAGCCAAGGTTCTAGCGGGAGGAGGGAGCAGTTCTTC.

CDR3 sequence (DNA): TGTGCCAGCTCACCCTTAGGACAGGCGTCCACTGAAGCTTTCTTT. As protein: CASSPLGQASTEAFF. This sequence joins TRBV18 and TRBJ1-1; 7 bases match TRBD1. The germline V gene encodes CDR1 KGHSH and CDR2 LQKENI. With V trimmed by 3 bases and J by 4 bases, 8 bases remained unmatched. The CDR3 loop spans 15 amino acids.

The genes are TRBV30 and TRBJ2-1; D may be TRBD2 (5 bases). The V gene lost 2 bases and the J gene lost 8 bases, with 19 bases spanning the gap. CDR3 size: 15 residues. The V gene's germline CDR1 is GTSNPN and CDR2 SVGIG (reference sequence). In DNA form, the CDR3 reads TGTGCCTGGAGTAGGCCCCTGCGGGCAAACTATGAGCAGTTCTTC. It specifies CAWSRPLRANYEQFF.

The J gene is TRBJ2-3, the V gene TRBV27; TRBD2 matches at 7 bases. The V gene's germline CDR1 is MNHEY and CDR2 SMNVEV (reference sequence). The CDR3 is 16 amino acids. Trimming at V came to 10 bases and at J to 5 bases, leaving 18 bases not matched to a gene. In DNA, the CDR3 is TGTGCCAACACCATAAGACTAGCAATTCGTCTAGATACGCAGTATTTT. It yields the protein CANTIRLAIRLDTQYF.

J is TRBJ1-2 and V is TRBV19, with 8 bases aligning to TRBD1. The CDR3 runs 15 residues. The V segment lost 3 bases and the J segment 4 bases; nucleotides outside the gene matches: 7. The germline CDR1 and CDR2 sequences are LNHDA and SQIVND (reference sequence). The CDR3, as DNA: TGTGCCAGTAGTATTACCGGGACAGGAAGCTATGGCTACACCTTC. It yields the protein CASSITGTGSYGYTF.

The V call is TRBV27, the J call TRBJ1-5; the match to TRBD1 covers 7 bases. CDR1 is MNHEY and CDR2 is SMNVEV in the germline V gene (reference sequence). The CDR3 contains 14 residues. The junction had 9 bases not matched to a gene; V was cut back by 5 bases and J by 8 bases. This chain's CDR3 is CASSKSTGPEPQHF. The CDR3 DNA is TGTGCCAGCAGTAAATCGACAGGGCCTGAGCCCCAGCATTTT.

The rearrangement links TRBV9 to TRBJ2-7; tentative D call: TRBD2 (6 bases). CDR3 length: 14 residues. Germline V lookup: CDR1 SGDLS, CDR2 YYNGEE. V lost 4 bases and J lost 2, with 13 bases in between. As DNA, the CDR3 is TGTGCCAGCAGCTATGGCGGGGATACCTACGAGCAGTACTTC. Translation gives CASSYGGDTYEQYF.

The chain employs TRBV7-9 and TRBJ2-1; unclear D gene. The germline V and J ends were trimmed by 1 base and 8 bases, with 9 bases remaining between them. The CDR3 totals 13 residues. Germline-derived CDR1 and CDR2 are SEHNR and FQNEAQ (reference sequence). DNA of the CDR3: TGTGCCAGCAGCTTAGTATCAGTGGATGAGCAGTTCTTC. Its protein is CASSLVSVDEQFF.

The chain is built from TRBV7-2 and TRBJ2-2, with D maybe TRBD2 (6 bases). Germline CDR1 and CDR2: SGHTA and FQGNSA. This CDR3 comprises 16 residues. V lost 2 bases to trimming and J lost 1 base, with 11 bases between them. The CDR3 DNA reads as TGTGCCAGCAGCTTACTCGGTAGCGGGAACACCGGGGAGCTGTTTTTT. Protein: CASSLLGSGNTGELFF. The whole variable domain, filled in from reference TRBV7-2 and TRBJ2-2, reads GAGVSQSPSNKVTEKGKDVELRCDPISGHTALYWYRQSLGQGLEFLIYFQGNSAPDKSGLPSDRFSAERTGGSVSTLTIQRTQQEDSAVYLCASSLLGSGNTGELFFGEGSRLTVL.

The V gene is TRBV11-3, the J gene TRBJ2-5; 13 nucleotides align to TRBD2. The CDR3 consists of 15 residues. J lost 3 bases, V lost 5 bases, and 3 bases had no gene match. The V gene's germline CDR1 is SGHNT and CDR2 YENEEA. CDR3 amino acids: CASSLGLAGEETQYF. CDR3 DNA sequence: TGTGCCAGCAGCCTCGGACTAGCGGGAGAAGAGACCCAGTACTTC.

V usage is TRBV30 and J usage is TRBJ2-2; D gene ambiguous. Trimming stripped 2 bases from V and 7 bases from J, with 8 bases between. This CDR3 comprises 12 residues. The germline V gene encodes CDR1 GTSNPN and CDR2 SVGIG (reference sequence). The CDR3 here is CAWSPVYGELFF. CDR3 bases: TGTGCCTGGAGTCCAGTGTACGGGGAGCTGTTTTTT.